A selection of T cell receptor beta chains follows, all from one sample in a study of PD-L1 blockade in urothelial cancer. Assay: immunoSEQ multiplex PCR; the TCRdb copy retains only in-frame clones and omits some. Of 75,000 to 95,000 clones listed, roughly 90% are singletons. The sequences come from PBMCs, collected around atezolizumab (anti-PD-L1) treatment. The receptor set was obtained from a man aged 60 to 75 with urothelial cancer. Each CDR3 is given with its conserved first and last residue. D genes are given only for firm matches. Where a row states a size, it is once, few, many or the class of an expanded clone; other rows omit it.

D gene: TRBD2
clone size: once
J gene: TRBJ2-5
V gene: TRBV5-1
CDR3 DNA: TGCGCCAGCGGTCGAAAACCGGGACTAGCGGGACCACAAGAGACCCAGTACTTC
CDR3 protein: CASGRKPGLAGPQETQYF

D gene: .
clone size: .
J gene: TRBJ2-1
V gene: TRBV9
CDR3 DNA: TGTGCCAGCAGCGTAGTTCCAGGGGAGTGGAATGAGCAGTTCTTC
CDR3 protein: CASSVVPGEWNEQFF

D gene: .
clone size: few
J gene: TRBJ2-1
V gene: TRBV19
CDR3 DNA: TGTGCCACTTCCAAAGGGGCTTTCTCCTACAATGAGCAGTTCTTC
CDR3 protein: CATSKGAFSYNEQFF

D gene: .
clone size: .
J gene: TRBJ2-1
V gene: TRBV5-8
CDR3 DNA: TGTGCCAGCAGCTTGGTTCTTCGGAGCTCCTACAATGAGCAGTTCTTC
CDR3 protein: CASSLVLRSSYNEQFF

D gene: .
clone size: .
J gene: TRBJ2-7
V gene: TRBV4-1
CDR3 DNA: TGCGCCAGCAGCCAACAGGACAGCTACGTTGAGCAGTACTTC
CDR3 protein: CASSQQDSYVEQYF

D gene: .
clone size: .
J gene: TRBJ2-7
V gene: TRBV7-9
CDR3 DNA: TGTGCCAGCAGCTTACTGGCCGTGGCAAACGAGCAGTACTTC
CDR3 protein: CASSLLAVANEQYF

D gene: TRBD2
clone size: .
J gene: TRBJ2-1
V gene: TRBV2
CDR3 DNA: TGTGCCAGCAGGGCCCTAGCGGGAGGCCCCGCTGAGCAGTTCTTC
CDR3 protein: CASRALAGGPAEQFF

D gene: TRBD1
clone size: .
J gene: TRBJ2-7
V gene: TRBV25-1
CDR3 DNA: TGTGCCAGCAGACGGGACAGCTCCTACGAGCAGTACTTC
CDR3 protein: CASRRDSSYEQYF

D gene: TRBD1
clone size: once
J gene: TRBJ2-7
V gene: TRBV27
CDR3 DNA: TGTGCCAGCAGTCTCACCTTCCGACAGGGTGGCTCCTACGAGCAGTACTTC
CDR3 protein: CASSLTFRQGGSYEQYF

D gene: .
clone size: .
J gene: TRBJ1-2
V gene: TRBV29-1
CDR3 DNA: TGCAGCGTTGTACAGGGAACTAACTATGGCTACACCTTC
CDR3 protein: CSVVQGTNYGYTF

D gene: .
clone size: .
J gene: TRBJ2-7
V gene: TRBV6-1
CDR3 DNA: TGTGCCAGCCGGGTCCTTGACGAGCAGTACTTC
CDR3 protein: CASRVLDEQYF

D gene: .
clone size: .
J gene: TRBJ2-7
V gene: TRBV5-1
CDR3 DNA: TGCGCCAGCAGCTTGACAGGGCGGGACGAGCAGTACTTC
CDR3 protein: CASSLTGRDEQYF